These T cell receptor beta chains were read from a single sample in a study of CXCR3-negative and CXCR3-positive naive CD8 T cells. TCRdb re-called the 5' RACE reads and catalogs CDR3 proteins one per entry, DNA excluded. This table holds approximately 70,000 distinct CDR3 sequences. Sequenced input: naive CXCR3- CD8+ T cells from blood. These receptors were obtained from a human donor in good health. Some clones in this sample may be carry-over from other donors' samples. Both conserved end residues are part of each CDR3. The order of the fields is J gene, V gene, CDR3 protein.

>TRBJ2-3|TRBV7-9
CASSNNLGTASTDTQYF
>TRBJ2-7|TRBV5-8
CASSLLGQGSYEQYF
>TRBJ2-1|TRBV5-6
CASSLAERGPRNEQFF
>TRBJ2-7|TRBV11-2
CASSALKAGEQYF
>TRBJ1-1|TRBV29-1
CSGQDTGSNTEAFF
>TRBJ2-2|TRBV11-2
CASSLDANTGELFF
>TRBJ1-1|TRBV4-3
CASSQDHYEAFF
>TRBJ1-2|TRBV28
CASSFRGWGYTF
>TRBJ2-7|TRBV29-1
CSVERVGTGLDEQYF
>TRBJ2-4|TRBV15
CATSRDSQGENIQYF
>TRBJ2-5|TRBV7-9
CASSAVIYQETQYF
>TRBJ2-1|TRBV28
CASSLFGAGVIYNEQFF
>TRBJ1-1|TRBV10-3
CAISESGGTEAFF
>TRBJ2-3|TRBV5-1
CASSLGVAGVLTSTDTQYF
>TRBJ2-1|TRBV5-6
CASSLVGYSNEHFF
>TRBJ2-3|TRBV9
CASSVGSVRTDTQYF
>TRBJ2-7|TRBV4-1
CASSLTAGEYEQYF
>TRBJ2-7|TRBV28
CASSSRVSPGEQYF
>TRBJ1-5|TRBV7-9
CASSLGGAGPQHF
>TRBJ2-7|TRBV28
CASSPSAYEVGGEQYF
>TRBJ1-2|TRBV9
CASSVVNMGQGADPRSYGYTF
>TRBJ1-6|TRBV28
CASSPQGRDSPLHF
>TRBJ1-1|TRBV28
CASSWMNTEAFF
>TRBJ1-1|TRBV5-1
CASSLRIGMSEAFF
>TRBJ2-7|TRBV27
CASTSGLTYEKYF
>TRBJ2-1|TRBV7-6
CASSLGVGVTYNEQFF
>TRBJ2-6|TRBV29-1
CSVLRDGANVLTF